This TCR beta chain was identified during a study of breast tumors, draining lymph nodes, adjacent tissues. The CDR3 loop spans 14 amino acids. Germline V gene lookup returns CDR1 MNHEY and CDR2 SVGAGI. The V gene lost 1 base and the J gene lost 2 bases, with 7 bases spanning the gap. In this sample, this clonotype turned up many times. TCRdb reanalysed the multiplex PCR reads using MiXCR and keeps one entry per CDR3 protein. The table lists some 49,000 distinct CDR3 sequences, about 23% of them singletons. Material for sequencing was breast tumor tissue. The clonotype originates from a female donor with breast cancer. Some clones in this sample may be carry-over from other donors' samples. V is TRBV6-5 and J is TRBJ2-3; maybe TRBD1 (5 bases). CDR3 bases: TGTGCCAGCAGTTACTTAGGGGCCACAGATACGCAGTATTTT. Its protein is CASSYLGATDTQYF.